This TCR beta chain comes out of a study of blood T cells in healthy people across ages. For this clonotype: Its antigen is unknown.

Findings of the study overall: Aged donors had fewer naive CD4+ cells and lower diversity than long-lived donors.

The second PCR ran about 6 to 11 cycles with a sample-barcoded 5' primer and J-beta primers. Each cDNA molecule carried a tag from a template-switch adaptor that contained 12 random nucleotides. TCRdb recomputed calls from the 5' RACE reads with MiXCR, one row per CDR3 protein. The sample holds 1,300,000 or so distinct CDR3 sequences, approximately 59% seen once. With 5 bases removed from V and 3 bases from J, the gap between germline ends came to 11 bases. CDR1 SGHTA and CDR2 FQGNSA come from the germline V gene. The CDR3 sequence is 13 residues long. The people who gave samples were healthy Caucasians from Russia, aged roughly 6 to 100.

The chain joins TRBV7-2 to TRBJ2-7, with D perhaps TRBD2 (5 bases). The material sequenced was blood. This clonotype was sampled from a man aged 18 to 29 in good health. Here the CDR3 DNA reads TGTGCCAGCAGCGTAGAGGGTCGCTACGAGCAGTACTTC. Its protein is CASSVEGRYEQYF.